A single sample gave rise to the 15 T cell receptor beta chains below, sequenced in a study of T-cell memory formation after mild COVID-19. TCRdb called the 5' RACE reads again in MiXCR, with one record for every CDR3 protein. The sample lists 150,000 to 200,000 distinct CDR3 sequences; about 14% were seen once. The sample was PBMCs or a T cell subset sorted from them (not recorded which). These receptors all come from an adult woman who had mild COVID-19 (a few samples of this study predate the infection). Cell type and time point are not known.

The chain links TRBV4-1 to TRBJ1-5; tentative D call: TRBD1 (6 bases). Trimming shortened V by 0 bases and J by 1 base, and 7 bases separated the two germline ends. The CDR3 loop spans 15 amino acids. CDR1 is MGHRA and CDR2 is YSYEKL in the germline V gene. The chain's CDR3 is CASSQEGGSNQPQHF. In DNA form, the CDR3 reads TGCGCCAGCAGCCAAGAAGGGGGGAGCAATCAGCCCCAGCATTTT.

The chain joins TRBV30 to TRBJ2-7; maybe TRBD1 (5 bases). V was trimmed by 2 bases and J by 3 bases, leaving 17 bases between them. This CDR3 has 15 residues. The germline V gene has CDR1 GTSNPN and CDR2 SVGIG (reference sequence). CDR3 residues: CAWSKTGLSGYEQYF. Here the CDR3 DNA reads TGTGCCTGGAGTAAAACAGGCCTTTCAGGCTACGAGCAGTACTTC.

The sample holds a few counts of this clonotype. The chain has TRBV9 and TRBJ1-4; TRBD1 aligns across 8 bases. The germline V gene encodes CDR1 SGDLS and CDR2 YYNGEE. The CDR3 runs to 17 residues. Trimming removed 4 bases from V and 8 bases from J; junction bases left unmatched: 16. The CDR3 sequence: CASSPLPTDRDEEKLFF. The CDR3 DNA reads as TGTGCCAGCAGCCCACTCCCCACGGACAGGGATGAGGAAAAACTGTTTTTT. Full variable domain (outside the CDR3, taken from reference TRBV9 and TRBJ1-4): DSGVTQTPKHLITATGQRVTLRCSPRSGDLSVYWYQQSLDQGLQFLIQYYNGEERAKGNILERFSAQQFPDLHSELNLSSLELGDSALYFCASSPLPTDRDEEKLFFGSGTQLSVL.

The rearrangement joins TRBV11-3 to TRBJ1-1, with D uncertain. Trimming removed 5 bases from V and 4 bases from J, with 11 bases in between. This CDR3 has 13 residues. Germline loops: CDR1 SGHNT, CDR2 YENEEA. CDR3 DNA sequence: TGTGCCAGCAGCCTCAATTTTGGCACTGAAGCTTTCTTT. It codes for CASSLNFGTEAFF.

The chain uses TRBV11-2 and TRBJ2-3, with a possible D match to TRBD2 (5 bases). This CDR3 has 15 residues. CDR1 and CDR2 from the germline V gene are SGHAT and FQNNGV. Trimming removed 5 bases from V and 2 bases from J, with 14 bases in between. The CDR3 DNA is TGTGCCAGCAGCCCCTCTGGAGGTTTCACAGATACGCAGTATTTT. Translation: CASSPSGGFTDTQYF.

This clonotype has only a few counts. The CDR3 loop reads CASSPPAVRTGGGQYF. DNA for the CDR3: TGTGCCAGCTCACCACCCGCGGTGAGGACGGGGGGAGGCCAGTACTTC. The chain links TRBV18 to TRBJ2-5, with 7 bases matching TRBD2. Per germline, CDR1 KGHSH and CDR2 LQKENI. V shed 0 bases, J shed 10 bases, and the junction held 14 bases outside the gene matches. The CDR3 length is 16 residues.

CDR3 nucleotides: TGTGCCAGCAGGATAGCGGCGGATACGCAGTATTTT. Its translation is CASRIAADTQYF. V gene TRBV6-1 combines with J gene TRBJ2-3; D possibly corresponds to TRBD2 (6 bases). Trimming removed 6 bases at V and 6 bases at J, with 10 bases between. Germline V gene sequence: CDR1 MNHNS, CDR2 SASEGT. The CDR3 totals 12 residues.

The chain couples TRBV7-3 to TRBJ2-1; a weak D match, TRBD1 (6 bases). CDR3 length: 14 amino acids. Germline CDR1 reads SGHTA; CDR2 reads FQGTGA. V was pared by 5 bases and J by 0 bases, with 8 bases between. This CDR3 reads CASSQDSSYNEQFF. As DNA, the CDR3 is TGTGCCAGCAGCCAGGACAGCTCCTACAATGAGCAGTTCTTC.

This clonotype turned up a few times. V gene TRBV11-2 combines with J gene TRBJ2-1; TRBD1 is a possible D gene (5 bases). The V gene lost 3 bases and the J gene lost 7 bases, with 10 bases spanning the gap. In germline, CDR1 is SGHAT, CDR2 FQNNGV. The CDR3 has 13 amino acids. In DNA, the CDR3 is TGTGCCAGCAGCTTGGGGCAAGGGAATGAGCAGTTCTTC. Encoded protein: CASSLGQGNEQFF. The variable domain in full, completed from reference TRBV11-2 and TRBJ2-1, reads EAGVAQSPRYKIIEKRQSVAFWCNPISGHATLYWYQQILGQGPKLLIQFQNNGVVDDSQLPKDRFSAERLKGVDSTLKIQPAKLEDSAVYLCASSLGQGNEQFFGPGTRLTVL.

The chain uses TRBV3-1 and TRBJ1-1; D uncertain. This CDR3 has 13 residues. Trimming took off 4 bases at V and 5 bases at J, with 11 bases between the two ends. Germline V CDR1 and CDR2: LGHDT, YNNKEL (reference sequence). Here the CDR3 reads CASSRTSNTEAFF. CDR3 sequence (DNA): TGTGCCAGCAGCCGAACATCGAATACTGAAGCTTTCTTT.

The sample holds a few counts of this clonotype. J is TRBJ2-3 and V is TRBV7-8; D may be TRBD2 (5 bases). V lost 5 bases, J lost 3 bases, and 12 bases lay in between. CDR3 length: 14 residues. Germline CDR1 reads SGHVS; CDR2 reads FQNEAQ. The CDR3 DNA sequence: TGTGCCAGCAGCACGCGTGGAGGAACAGATACGCAGTATTTT. This gives the protein CASSTRGGTDTQYF.

The chain uses TRBV7-2 and TRBJ2-2, with D unclear. The germline CDR1 and CDR2 sequences are SGHTA and FQGNSA. The CDR3 extends over 15 amino acids. The germline V and J ends were trimmed by 1 base and 2 bases, with 8 bases remaining between them. The CDR3 loop is CASSLVRLNTGELFF. CDR3 sequence (DNA): TGTGCCAGCAGCTTAGTTCGACTCAACACCGGGGAGCTGTTTTTT.

This rearrangement joins TRBV25-1 to TRBJ1-1; D is uncertain. The CDR3 has 12 residues. V was cut by 7 bases and J by 2 bases, with 8 bases left in between. Germline loops: CDR1 MGHDK, CDR2 SYGVNS. Written as DNA, the CDR3 is TGTGCCAGCACCCTAGGCAACACTGAAGCTTTCTTT. It is translated as CASTLGNTEAFF.

The chain links TRBV9 to TRBJ2-7, with 11 bases matching TRBD2. Germline trimming cut 0 bases from V and 5 bases from J; bases unmatched to any gene: 4. The length of the CDR3 is 15 residues. Germline assignment: CDR1 SGDLS and CDR2 YYNGEE. The DNA of the CDR3 is TGTGCCAGCAGCGTAGTGTCTAGCGGGAGGAACGAGCAGTACTTC. It yields the protein CASSVVSSGRNEQYF.

This clonotype showed up just a few times. This sequence joins TRBV12-3 or TRBV12-4 and TRBJ1-6; 8 positions match TRBD1. The CDR3 runs to 13 residues. V trimming: 5 bases; J trimming: 9 bases; junction bases outside the gene matches: 3. CDR3 DNA: TGTGCCAGCAGTACAGGGGGAAGTTCACCCCTCCACTTT. Translating gives CASSTGGSSPLHF.